This T cell receptor beta chain appears in the sequencing data of a study of cytomegalovirus exposure and HLA in healthy donors. Amplification used 60 Vbeta primers and 13 Jbeta primers. Sequenced by immunoSEQ multiplex PCR; TCRdb stores in-frame clones only, minus some. The sample includes approximately 100,000 clones, 75% seen only once; the top ten take over 2%. Remarks on this clone: Its antigen is unidentified.

The CDR3 loop spans 15 amino acids. The germline V gene has CDR1 ENHRY and CDR2 SYGVKD. V was shortened by 3 bases and J by 5 bases, with 14 bases between the two germline ends. General study results and limits: For most TCR sequences rarity was the rule, although some public TCRs occurred in many donors. Both high specificity and high sensitivity reportedly marked the classifier's diagnosis of cytomegalovirus status.

The chain employs TRBV10-3 and TRBJ2-1, with D perhaps TRBD2 (6 bases). This clonotype was sampled from a middle-aged man in good health and CMV-seronegative. The sequencing sample was made of PBMCs. CDR3 sequence: CAISEGTRRNNEQFF. CDR3 in DNA: TGTGCCATCAGTGAAGGGACTCGCAGGAACAATGAGCAGTTCTTC.